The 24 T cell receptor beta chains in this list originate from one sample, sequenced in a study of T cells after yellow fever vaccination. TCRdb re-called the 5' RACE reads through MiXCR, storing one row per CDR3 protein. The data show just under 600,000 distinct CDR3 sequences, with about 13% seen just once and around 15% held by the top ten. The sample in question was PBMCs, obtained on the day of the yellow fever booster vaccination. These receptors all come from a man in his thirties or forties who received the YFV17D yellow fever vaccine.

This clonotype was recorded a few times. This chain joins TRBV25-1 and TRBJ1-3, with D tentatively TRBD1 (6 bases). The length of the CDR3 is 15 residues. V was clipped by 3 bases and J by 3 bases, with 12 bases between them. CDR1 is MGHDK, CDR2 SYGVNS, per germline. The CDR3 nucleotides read TGTGCCAGCAGTGACCTAGGACAGCTTGGAAACACCATATATTTT. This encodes CASSDLGQLGNTIYF.

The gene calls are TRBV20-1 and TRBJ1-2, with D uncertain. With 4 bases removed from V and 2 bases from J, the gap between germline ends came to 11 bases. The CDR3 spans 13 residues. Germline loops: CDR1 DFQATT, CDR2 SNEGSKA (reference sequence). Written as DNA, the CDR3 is TGCAGTGCTAACCCGACGGTGAACTATGGCTACACCTTC. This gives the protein CSANPTVNYGYTF.

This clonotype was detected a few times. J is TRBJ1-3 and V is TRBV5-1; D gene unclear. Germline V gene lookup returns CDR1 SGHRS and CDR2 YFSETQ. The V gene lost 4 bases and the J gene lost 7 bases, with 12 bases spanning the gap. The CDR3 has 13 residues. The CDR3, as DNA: TGCGCCAGCAGCAGCGGGCCGGGGAACACCATATATTTT. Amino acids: CASSSGPGNTIYF.

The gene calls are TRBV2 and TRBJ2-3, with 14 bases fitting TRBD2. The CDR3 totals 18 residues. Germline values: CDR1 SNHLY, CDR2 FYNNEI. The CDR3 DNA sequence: TGTACCATCTGCTCGGGACTAGCGGGAGTCGGGGGCACAGATACGCAGTATTTT. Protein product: CTICSGLAGVGGTDTQYF.

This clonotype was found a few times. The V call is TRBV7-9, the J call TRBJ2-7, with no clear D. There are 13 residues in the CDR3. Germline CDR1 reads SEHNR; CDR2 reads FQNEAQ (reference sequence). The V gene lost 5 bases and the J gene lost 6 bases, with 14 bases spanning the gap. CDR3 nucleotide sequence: TGTGCCAGCAGCGTCGGACGGACCTCCGAGCAGTACTTC. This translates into CASSVGRTSEQYF.

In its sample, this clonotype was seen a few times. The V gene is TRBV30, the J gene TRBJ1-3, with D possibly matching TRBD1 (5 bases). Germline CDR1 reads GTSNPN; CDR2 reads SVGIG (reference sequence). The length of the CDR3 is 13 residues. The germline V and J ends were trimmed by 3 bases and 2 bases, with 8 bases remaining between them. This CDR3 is CAWRWGTGNTIYF. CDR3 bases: TGTGCCTGGAGGTGGGGCACTGGAAACACCATATATTTT.

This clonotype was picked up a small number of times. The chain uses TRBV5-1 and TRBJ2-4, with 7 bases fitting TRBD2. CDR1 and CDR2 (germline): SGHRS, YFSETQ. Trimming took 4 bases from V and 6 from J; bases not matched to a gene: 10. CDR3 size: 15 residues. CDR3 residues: CASSLRESGSNIQYF. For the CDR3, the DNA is TGCGCCAGCAGCCTGCGGGAGTCGGGGTCAAACATTCAGTACTTC.

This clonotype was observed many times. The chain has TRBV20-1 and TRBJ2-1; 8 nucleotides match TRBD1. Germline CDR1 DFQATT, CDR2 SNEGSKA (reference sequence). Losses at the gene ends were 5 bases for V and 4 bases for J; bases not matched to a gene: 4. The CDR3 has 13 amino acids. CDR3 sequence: CSAETGAYNEQFF. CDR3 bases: TGCAGTGCTGAGACAGGGGCGTACAATGAGCAGTTCTTC.

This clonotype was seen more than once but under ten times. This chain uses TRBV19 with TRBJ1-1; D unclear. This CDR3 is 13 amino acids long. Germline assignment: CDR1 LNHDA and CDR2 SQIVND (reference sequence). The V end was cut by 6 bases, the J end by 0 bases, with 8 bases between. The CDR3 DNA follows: TGTGCCAGTAGAGGTGAAGTGAACACTGAAGCTTTCTTT. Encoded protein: CASRGEVNTEAFF.

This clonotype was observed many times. The CDR3 here is CASSLTGAPNQPQHF. In DNA, the CDR3 is TGCGCCAGCAGCTTGACAGGGGCTCCCAATCAGCCCCAGCATTTT. J is TRBJ1-5 and V is TRBV5-1; 7 bases are shared with TRBD1. The CDR3 sequence is 15 residues long. V lost 1 base, J lost 3 bases, and 4 bases stayed unmatched. Germline V gives CDR1 SGHRS, CDR2 YFSETQ. Supplemented by reference TRBV5-1 and TRBJ1-5, the full variable domain reads KAGVTQTPRYLIKTRGQQVTLSCSPISGHRSVSWYQQTPGQGLQFLFEYFSETQRNKGNFPGRFSGRQFSNSRSEMNVSTLELGDSALYLCASSLTGAPNQPQHFGDGTRLSIL.

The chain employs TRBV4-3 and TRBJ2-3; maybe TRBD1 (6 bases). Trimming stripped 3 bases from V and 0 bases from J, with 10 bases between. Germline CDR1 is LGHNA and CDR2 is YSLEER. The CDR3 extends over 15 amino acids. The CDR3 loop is CASSQTGVSTDTQYF. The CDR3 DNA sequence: TGCGCCAGCAGCCAGACAGGTGTTAGCACAGATACGCAGTATTTT.

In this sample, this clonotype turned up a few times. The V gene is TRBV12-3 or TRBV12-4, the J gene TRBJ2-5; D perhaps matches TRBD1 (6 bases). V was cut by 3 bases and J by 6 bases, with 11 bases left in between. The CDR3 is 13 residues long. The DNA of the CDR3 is TGTGCCAGCAGTTTCGGTACAGGGAAGACCCAGTACTTC. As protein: CASSFGTGKTQYF.

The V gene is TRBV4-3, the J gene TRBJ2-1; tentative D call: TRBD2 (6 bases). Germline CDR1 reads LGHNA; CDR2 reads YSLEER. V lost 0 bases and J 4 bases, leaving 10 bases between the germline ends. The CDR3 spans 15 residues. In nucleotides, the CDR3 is TGCGCCAGCAGCCAAGACGCGGGGCCATACAATGAGCAGTTCTTC. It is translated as CASSQDAGPYNEQFF.

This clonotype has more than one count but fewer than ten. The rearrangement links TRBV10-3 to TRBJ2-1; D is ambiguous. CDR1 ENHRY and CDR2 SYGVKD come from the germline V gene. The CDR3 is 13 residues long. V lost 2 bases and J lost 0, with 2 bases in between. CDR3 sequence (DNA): TGTGCCATCAGTGAGGGCTCCTACAATGAGCAGTTCTTC. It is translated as CAISEGSYNEQFF.

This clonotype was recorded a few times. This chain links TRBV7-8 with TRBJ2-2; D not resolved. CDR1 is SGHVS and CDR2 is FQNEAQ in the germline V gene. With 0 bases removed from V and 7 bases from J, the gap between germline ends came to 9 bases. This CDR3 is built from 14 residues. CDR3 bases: TGTGCCAGCAGCTTAGCGGGGTTTGTCGGGGAGCTGTTTTTT. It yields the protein CASSLAGFVGELFF.

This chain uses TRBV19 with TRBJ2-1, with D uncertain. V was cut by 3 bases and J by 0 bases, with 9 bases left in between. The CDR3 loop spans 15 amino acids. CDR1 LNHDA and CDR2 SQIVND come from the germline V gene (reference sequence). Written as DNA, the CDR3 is TGTGCCAGTAGTATTGGCGGAACCTCCTACAATGAGCAGTTCTTC. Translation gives CASSIGGTSYNEQFF.

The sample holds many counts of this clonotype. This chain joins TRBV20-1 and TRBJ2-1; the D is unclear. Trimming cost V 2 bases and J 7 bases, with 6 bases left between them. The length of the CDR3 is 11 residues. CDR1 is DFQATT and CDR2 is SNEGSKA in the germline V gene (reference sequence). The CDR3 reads CSARPGNEQFF. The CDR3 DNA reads TGCAGTGCTAGACCCGGTAATGAGCAGTTCTTC.

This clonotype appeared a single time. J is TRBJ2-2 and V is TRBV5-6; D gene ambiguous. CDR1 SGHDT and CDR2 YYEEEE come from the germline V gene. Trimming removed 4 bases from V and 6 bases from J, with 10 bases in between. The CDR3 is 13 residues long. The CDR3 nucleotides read TGTGCCAGCAGCCGAATCGAACCCGGGGAGCTGTTTTTT. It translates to CASSRIEPGELFF.

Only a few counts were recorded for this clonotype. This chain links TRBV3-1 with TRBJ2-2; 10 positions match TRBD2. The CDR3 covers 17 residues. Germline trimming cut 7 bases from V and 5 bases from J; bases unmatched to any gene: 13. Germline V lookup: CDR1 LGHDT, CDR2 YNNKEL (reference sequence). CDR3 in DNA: TGTGCCAGCACCCTACACCTAGCGGGAGTGGGGACCGGGGAGCTGTTTTTT. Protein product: CASTLHLAGVGTGELFF.

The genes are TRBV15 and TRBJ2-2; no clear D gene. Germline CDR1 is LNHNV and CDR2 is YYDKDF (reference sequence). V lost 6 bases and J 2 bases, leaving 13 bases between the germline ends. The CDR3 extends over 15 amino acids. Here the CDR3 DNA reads TGTGCCACCAGAGAACTCGATCCCAACACCGGGGAGCTGTTTTTT. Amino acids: CATRELDPNTGELFF.

In DNA, the CDR3 is TGTGCCAGCTCACCCCTAGCGGGAGGTCCCACCTACCACAATGAGCAGTTCTTC. It specifies CASSPLAGGPTYHNEQFF. The rearrangement links TRBV18 to TRBJ2-1; TRBD2 matches 11 bases. With 3 bases clipped from V and 5 bases from J, the junction kept 12 bases outside the gene matches. The CDR3 runs to 18 residues. Per the germline V gene, CDR1 is KGHSH and CDR2 is LQKENI.

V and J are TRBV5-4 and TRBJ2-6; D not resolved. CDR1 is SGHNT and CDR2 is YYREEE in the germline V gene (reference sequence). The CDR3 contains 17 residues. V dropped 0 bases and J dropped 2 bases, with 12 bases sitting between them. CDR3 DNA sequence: TGTGCCAGCAGCTTGGCTATGGCGGCGACTGGGGCCAACGTCCTGACTTTC. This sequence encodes CASSLAMAATGANVLTF.

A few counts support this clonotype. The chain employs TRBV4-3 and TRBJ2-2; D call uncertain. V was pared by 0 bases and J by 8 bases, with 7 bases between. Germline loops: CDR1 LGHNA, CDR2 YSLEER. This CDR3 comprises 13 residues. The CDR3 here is CASSQELAGELFF. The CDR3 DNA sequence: TGCGCCAGCAGCCAAGAACTTGCGGGGGAGCTGTTTTTT.

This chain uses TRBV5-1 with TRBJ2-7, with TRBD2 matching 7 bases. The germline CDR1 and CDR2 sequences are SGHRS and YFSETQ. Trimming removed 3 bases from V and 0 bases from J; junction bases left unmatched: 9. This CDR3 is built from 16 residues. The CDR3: CASSSRTSASSYEQYF. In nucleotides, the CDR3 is TGCGCCAGCAGCTCGAGAACTAGCGCGAGCTCCTACGAGCAGTACTTC. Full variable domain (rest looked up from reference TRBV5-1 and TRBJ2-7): KAGVTQTPRYLIKTRGQQVTLSCSPISGHRSVSWYQQTPGQGLQFLFEYFSETQRNKGNFPGRFSGRQFSNSRSEMNVSTLELGDSALYLCASSSRTSASSYEQYFGPGTRLTVT.